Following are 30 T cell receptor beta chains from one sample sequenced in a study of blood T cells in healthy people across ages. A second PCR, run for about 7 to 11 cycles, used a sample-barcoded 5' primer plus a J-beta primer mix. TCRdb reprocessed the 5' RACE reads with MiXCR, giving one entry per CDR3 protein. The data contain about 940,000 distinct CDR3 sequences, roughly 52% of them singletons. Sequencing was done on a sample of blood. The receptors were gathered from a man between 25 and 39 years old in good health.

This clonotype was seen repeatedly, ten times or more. CDR3 residues: CASSFSGEREKLFF. The CDR3 DNA sequence: TGTGCCAGCAGTTTCTCGGGGGAGAGAGAAAAACTGTTTTTT. This chain uses TRBV12-3 or TRBV12-4 with TRBJ1-4, with D possibly TRBD1 on 5 matching bases. The V gene lost 3 bases and the J gene lost 8 bases, with 13 bases spanning the gap. The CDR3 extends over 14 amino acids.

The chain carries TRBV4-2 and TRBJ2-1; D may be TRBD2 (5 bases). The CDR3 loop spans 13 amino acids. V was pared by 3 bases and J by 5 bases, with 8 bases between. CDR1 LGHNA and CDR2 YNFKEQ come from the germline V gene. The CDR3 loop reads CASSHDYNNEQFF. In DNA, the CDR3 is TGTGCCAGCAGCCACGACTACAACAATGAGCAGTTCTTC.

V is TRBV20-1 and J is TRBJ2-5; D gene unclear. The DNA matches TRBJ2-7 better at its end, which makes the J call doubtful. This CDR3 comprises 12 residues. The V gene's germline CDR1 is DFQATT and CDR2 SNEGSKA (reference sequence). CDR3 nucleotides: TGCAGTGCTCCCGGGTCAATTGCCGAGCAGTACTTC. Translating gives CSAPGSIAEQYF.

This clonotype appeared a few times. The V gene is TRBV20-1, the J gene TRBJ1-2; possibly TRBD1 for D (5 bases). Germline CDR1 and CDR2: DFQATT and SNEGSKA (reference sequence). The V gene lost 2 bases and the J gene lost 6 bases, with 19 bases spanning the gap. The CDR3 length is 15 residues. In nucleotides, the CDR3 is TGCAGTGCTAGACCCGGGGGAGGGCCCCCTGATGGCTACACCTTC. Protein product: CSARPGGGPPDGYTF.

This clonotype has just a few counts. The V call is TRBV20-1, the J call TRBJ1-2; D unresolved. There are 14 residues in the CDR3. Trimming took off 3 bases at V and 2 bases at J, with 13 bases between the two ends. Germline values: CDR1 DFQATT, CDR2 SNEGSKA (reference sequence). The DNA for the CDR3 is TGCAGTGCTAGGGACGCTGTGGGCAACTATGGCTACACCTTC. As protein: CSARDAVGNYGYTF.

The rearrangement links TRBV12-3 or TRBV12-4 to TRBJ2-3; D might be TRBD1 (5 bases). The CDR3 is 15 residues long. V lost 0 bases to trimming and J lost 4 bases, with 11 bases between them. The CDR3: CASSLAQGKADTQYF. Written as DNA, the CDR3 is TGTGCCAGCAGTTTAGCGCAGGGTAAAGCAGATACGCAGTATTTT.

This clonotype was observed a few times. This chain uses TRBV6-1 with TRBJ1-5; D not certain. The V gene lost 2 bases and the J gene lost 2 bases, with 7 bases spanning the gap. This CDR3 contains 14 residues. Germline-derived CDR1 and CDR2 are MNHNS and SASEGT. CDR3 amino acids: CASSENRGNQPQHF. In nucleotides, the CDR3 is TGTGCCAGCAGTGAAAACAGAGGCAATCAGCCCCAGCATTTT.

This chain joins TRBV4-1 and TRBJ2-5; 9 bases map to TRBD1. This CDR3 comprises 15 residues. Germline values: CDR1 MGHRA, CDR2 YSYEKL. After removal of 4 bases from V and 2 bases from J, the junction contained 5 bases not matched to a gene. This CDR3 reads CASSRPGQGQETQYF. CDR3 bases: TGCGCCAGCAGCCGGCCGGGACAGGGTCAAGAGACCCAGTACTTC.

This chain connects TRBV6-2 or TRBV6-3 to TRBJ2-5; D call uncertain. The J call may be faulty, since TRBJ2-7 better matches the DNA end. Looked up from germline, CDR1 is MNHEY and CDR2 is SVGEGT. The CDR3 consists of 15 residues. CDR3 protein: CASPEWNRQSYEQYF. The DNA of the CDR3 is TGTGCCAGCCCGGAATGGAACAGACAATCATACGAGCAGTACTTC.

CDR3 loop: CASSQGYLAEAFF. As DNA, the CDR3 is TGTGCCAGCAGCCAAGGATATTTGGCGGAGGCTTTCTTT. The chain couples TRBV3-1 to TRBJ1-1; D is ambiguous. This CDR3 has 13 amino acids. Germline loops: CDR1 LGHDT, CDR2 YNNKEL (reference sequence). The V gene lost 1 base and the J gene lost 11 bases, with 14 bases spanning the gap.

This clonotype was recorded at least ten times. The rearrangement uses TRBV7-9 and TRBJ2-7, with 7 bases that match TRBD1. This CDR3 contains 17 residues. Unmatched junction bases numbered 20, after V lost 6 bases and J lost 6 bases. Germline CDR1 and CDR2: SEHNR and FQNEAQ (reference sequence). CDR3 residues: CASSYTYSGQVFSEQYF. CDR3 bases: TGTGCCAGCAGTTATACTTACTCTGGACAGGTGTTTTCCGAGCAGTACTTC.

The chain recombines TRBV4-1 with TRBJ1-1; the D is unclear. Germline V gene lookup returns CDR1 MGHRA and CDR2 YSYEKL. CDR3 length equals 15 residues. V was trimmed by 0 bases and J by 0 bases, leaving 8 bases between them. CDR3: CASSQEPEMNTEAFF. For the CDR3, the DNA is TGCGCCAGCAGCCAAGAGCCAGAAATGAACACTGAAGCTTTCTTT.

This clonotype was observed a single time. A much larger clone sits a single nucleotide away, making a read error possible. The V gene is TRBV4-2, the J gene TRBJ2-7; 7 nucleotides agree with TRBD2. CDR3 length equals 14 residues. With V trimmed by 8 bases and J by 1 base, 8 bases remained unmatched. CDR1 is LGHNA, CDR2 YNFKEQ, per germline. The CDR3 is CASSISGESYEQYF. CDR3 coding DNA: TGTGCCAGCTCCATCAGCGGGGAGTCCTACGAGCAGTACTTC.

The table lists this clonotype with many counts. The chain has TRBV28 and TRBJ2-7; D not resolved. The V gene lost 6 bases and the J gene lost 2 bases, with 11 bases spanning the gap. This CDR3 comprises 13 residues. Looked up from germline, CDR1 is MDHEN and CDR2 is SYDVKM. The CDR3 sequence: CASSLSQTYEQYF. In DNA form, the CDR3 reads TGTGCCAGCAGCTTAAGTCAGACCTACGAGCAGTACTTC.

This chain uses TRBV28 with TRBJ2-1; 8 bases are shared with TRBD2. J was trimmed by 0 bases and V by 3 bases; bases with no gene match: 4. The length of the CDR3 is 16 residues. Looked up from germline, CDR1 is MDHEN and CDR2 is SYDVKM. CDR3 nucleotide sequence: TGTGCCAGCAGTTTGTCCGGGACTAGCTCCTACAATGAGCAGTTCTTC. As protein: CASSLSGTSSYNEQFF.

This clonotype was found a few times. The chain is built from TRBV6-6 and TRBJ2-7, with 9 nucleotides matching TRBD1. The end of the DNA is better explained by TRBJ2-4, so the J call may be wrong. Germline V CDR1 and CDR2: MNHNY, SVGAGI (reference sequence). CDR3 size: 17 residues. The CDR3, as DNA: TGTGCCAGCAGTTACTCGACAGGGGGGGAGGTCAAAAACATTCAGTACTTC. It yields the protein CASSYSTGGEVKNIQYF.

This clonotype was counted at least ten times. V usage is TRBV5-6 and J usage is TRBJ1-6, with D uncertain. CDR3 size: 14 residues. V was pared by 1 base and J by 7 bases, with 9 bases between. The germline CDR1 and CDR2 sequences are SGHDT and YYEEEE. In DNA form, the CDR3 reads TGTGCCAGCAGCTTGAACCTAGGGAATTCACCCCTCCACTTT. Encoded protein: CASSLNLGNSPLHF.

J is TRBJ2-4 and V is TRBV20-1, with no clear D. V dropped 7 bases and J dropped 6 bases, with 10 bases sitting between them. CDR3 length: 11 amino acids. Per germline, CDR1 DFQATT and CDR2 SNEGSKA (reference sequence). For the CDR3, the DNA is TGCAGTGGAGCCGGCGGAAACATTCAGTACTTC. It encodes CSGAGGNIQYF.

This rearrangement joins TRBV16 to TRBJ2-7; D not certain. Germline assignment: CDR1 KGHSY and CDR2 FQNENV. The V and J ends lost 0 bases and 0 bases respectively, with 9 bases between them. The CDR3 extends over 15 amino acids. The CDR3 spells CASSQSGSLSYEQYF. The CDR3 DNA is TGTGCCAGCAGCCAATCTGGCTCGCTCTCCTACGAGCAGTACTTC.

The CDR3 region is CSARDFLTSGGVNIQYF. The CDR3 coding sequence is TGCAGTGCTAGAGATTTCCTTACTAGCGGGGGGGTGAACATTCAGTACTTC. This chain uses TRBV20-1 with TRBJ2-4; 13 bases match TRBD2. V lost 0 bases to trimming and J lost 7 bases; unmatched junction nucleotides: 9. The CDR3 consists of 17 residues. Germline values: CDR1 DFQATT, CDR2 SNEGSKA (reference sequence).

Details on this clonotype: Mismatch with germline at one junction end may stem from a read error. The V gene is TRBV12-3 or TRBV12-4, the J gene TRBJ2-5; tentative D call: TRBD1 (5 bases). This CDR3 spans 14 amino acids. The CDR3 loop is CASSFQAGQEAQYF. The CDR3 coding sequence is TGTGCCAGCAGTTTCCAGGCAGGACAAGAGGCCCAGTACTTC.

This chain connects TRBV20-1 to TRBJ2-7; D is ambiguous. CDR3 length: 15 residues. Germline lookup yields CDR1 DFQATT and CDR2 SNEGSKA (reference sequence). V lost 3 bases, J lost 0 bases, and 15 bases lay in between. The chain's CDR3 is CSASDRQLSSYEQYF. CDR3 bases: TGCAGTGCTAGCGATCGGCAGCTAAGCTCCTACGAGCAGTACTTC.

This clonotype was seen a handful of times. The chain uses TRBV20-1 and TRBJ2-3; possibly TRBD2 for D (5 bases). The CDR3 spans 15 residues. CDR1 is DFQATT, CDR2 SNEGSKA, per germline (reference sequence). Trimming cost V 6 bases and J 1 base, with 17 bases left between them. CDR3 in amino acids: CSAEPRGWGTDTQYF. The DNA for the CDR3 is TGCAGTGCCGAACCCCGGGGATGGGGCACAGATACGCAGTATTTT.

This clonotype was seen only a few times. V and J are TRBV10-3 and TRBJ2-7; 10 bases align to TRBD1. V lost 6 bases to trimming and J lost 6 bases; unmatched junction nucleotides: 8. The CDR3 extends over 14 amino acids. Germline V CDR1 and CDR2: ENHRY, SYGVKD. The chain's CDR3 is CAISRDRGSVEQYF. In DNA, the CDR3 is TGTGCCATCAGCCGGGACAGGGGCTCAGTCGAGCAGTACTTC.

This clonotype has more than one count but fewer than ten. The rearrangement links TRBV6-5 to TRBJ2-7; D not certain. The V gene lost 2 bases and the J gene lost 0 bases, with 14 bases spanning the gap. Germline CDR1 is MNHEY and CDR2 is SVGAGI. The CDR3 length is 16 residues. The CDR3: CASSYRGRSGSYEQYF. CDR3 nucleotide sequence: TGTGCCAGCAGTTACCGTGGCAGATCCGGCTCCTACGAGCAGTACTTC.

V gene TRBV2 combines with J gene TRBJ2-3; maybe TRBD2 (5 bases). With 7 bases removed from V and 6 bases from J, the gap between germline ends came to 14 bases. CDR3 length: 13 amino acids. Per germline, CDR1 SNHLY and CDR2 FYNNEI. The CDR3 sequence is CASTAGPGDTQYF. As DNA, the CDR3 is TGTGCCAGCACGGCGGGCCCCGGGGATACGCAGTATTTT. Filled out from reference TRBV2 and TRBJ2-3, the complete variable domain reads EPEVTQTPSHQVTQMGQEVILRCVPISNHLYFYWYRQILGQKVEFLVSFYNNEISEKSEIFDDQFSVERPDGSNFTLKIRSTKLEDSAMYFCASTAGPGDTQYFGPGTRLTVL.

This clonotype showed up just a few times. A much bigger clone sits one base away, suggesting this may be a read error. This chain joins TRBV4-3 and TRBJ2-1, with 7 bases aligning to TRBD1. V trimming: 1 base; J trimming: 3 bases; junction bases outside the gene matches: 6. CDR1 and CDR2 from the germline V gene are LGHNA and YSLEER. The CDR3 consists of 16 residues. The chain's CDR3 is CASSQGATGIYNEQFF. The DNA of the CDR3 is TGCGCCAGCAGCCAAGGTGCGACAGGGATCTACAATGAGCAGTTCTTC.

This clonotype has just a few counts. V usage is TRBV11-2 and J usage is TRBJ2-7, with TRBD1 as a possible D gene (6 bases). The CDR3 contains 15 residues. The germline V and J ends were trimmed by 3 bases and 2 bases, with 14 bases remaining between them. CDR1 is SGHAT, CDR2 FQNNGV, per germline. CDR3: CASSFDQGQTYEQYF. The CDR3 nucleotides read TGTGCCAGCAGCTTCGATCAGGGACAAACCTACGAGCAGTACTTC.

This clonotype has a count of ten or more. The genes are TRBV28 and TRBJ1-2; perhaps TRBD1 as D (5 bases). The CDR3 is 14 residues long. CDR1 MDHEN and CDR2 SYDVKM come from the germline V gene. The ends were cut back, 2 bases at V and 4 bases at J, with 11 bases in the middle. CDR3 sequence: CASSLGAGGYGYTF. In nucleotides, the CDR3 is TGTGCCAGCAGTTTAGGGGCCGGCGGCTATGGCTACACCTTC.

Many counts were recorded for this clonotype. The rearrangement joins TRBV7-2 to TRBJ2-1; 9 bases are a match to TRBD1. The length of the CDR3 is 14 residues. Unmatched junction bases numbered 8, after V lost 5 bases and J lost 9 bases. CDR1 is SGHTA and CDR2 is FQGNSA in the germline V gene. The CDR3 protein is CASSPGTGIIEQFF. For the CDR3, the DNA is TGTGCCAGCAGCCCCGGGACAGGGATCATTGAGCAGTTCTTC.